This T cell receptor (beta chain) was recovered during a study of tumor and adjacent non-tumor tissue in lung cancer. Study at large: Histology: about twelve adenocarcinoma, a couple of squamous cell carcinoma, 1 small cell lung cancer.

Three rounds of nested PCR, following a modified ARM-PCR protocol, produced the TCRbeta library. Using its own MiXCR run on the multiplex PCR reads, TCRdb lists one record per CDR3 protein. The sample consists of approximately 100,000 distinct CDR3 sequences, 55% to 65% of them appearing once. No cell sorting was done before RNA was extracted from the tissue. Distant lung tissue was collected more than 3 cm away from the tumor edge. Looked up from germline, CDR1 is SGHDT and CDR2 is YYEEEE. This CDR3 has 15 residues. V lost 4 bases and J 6 bases, leaving 19 bases between the germline ends. The study's findings and limits: Tumor tissue had significantly higher TCR diversity than normal lung. Tumor repertoires had a smaller top 100 clone share than normal lung.

This clonotype was observed a single time. No antigen is known for it. A much bigger clone sits one base away, suggesting this may be a read error. This chain links TRBV5-6 with TRBJ1-2, with D possibly TRBD1 on 5 matching bases. The sequence derives from a young man with non-small cell lung cancer. The sequencing sample was made of distant non-tumor lung tissue. In DNA form, the CDR3 reads TGTGCCAGCAGCGCCTCGTGGGGGGTGATCAATGGCTACACCTTC. Translated: CASSASWGVINGYTF.